Listed below are T cell receptor beta chains from one sample, sequenced in a study of tumor-infiltrating lymphocytes in primary liver carcinoma. TCRdb re-called the multiplex PCR reads through MiXCR, storing one row per CDR3 protein. Of about 330,000 distinct CDR3 sequences in the sample, roughly two thirds were seen once. Sequencing input: peripheral blood. These TCRs come from a man aged 35 to 55 with primary liver carcinoma and hepatitis B virus infection. The CDR3 runs from the conserved cysteine through the conserved F or W.

V,J,CDR3
TRBV11-1,TRBJ2-1,CASSAEPCEQFF
TRBV5-1,TRBJ2-5,CASSLGTHETQYF
TRBV12-3/TRBV12-4,TRBJ1-5,CASSSRTGGSNQPQHF
TRBV11-3,TRBJ2-1,CASSPDGESNEQQFF
TRBV11-2,TRBJ2-1,CASRGIIGNEQFF
TRBV24-1,TRBJ2-7,CATSAPGRRAYEQYF
TRBV5-1,TRBJ2-5,CSSSLVGGSGGETQYF
TRBV12-3/TRBV12-4,TRBJ2-5,CASSPSPAIQYF
TRBV30,TRBJ1-1,CAWSVRATEAFF
TRBV13,TRBJ1-2,CASSLGRQGGYGYTF
TRBV5-1,TRBJ2-2,CASSPGTLDRELFF
TRBV6-2/TRBV6-3,TRBJ1-2,CASIPGWTYTF
TRBV11-2,TRBJ1-1,CASSLARTMEAFF
TRBV6-1,TRBJ1-5,CASSAGQGNYQPQHF
TRBV11-2,TRBJ2-1,CASSLPFDAQFF
TRBV11-2,TRBJ2-7,CASSLQTRGVEQYF
TRBV6-4,TRBJ2-2,CASSPDRRDTGELFF
TRBV4-1,TRBJ1-2,CASSQSKFVGGYTF
TRBV6-2/TRBV6-3,TRBJ2-5,CTSSRLAGEWETQYF
TRBV4-2,TRBJ2-1,CASSQYGTSRRVAWNNEQFF
TRBV11-2,TRBJ2-7,CATSSRTWGYEQYF
TRBV6-2/TRBV6-3,TRBJ2-1,CAGSLRGGPAGYSEQFF
TRBV28,TRBJ1-2,CASNTGENRYTF
TRBV11-2,TRBJ1-4,CASSLDWTDSGKLFF
TRBV28,TRBJ1-5,CASSTIAGGTINQPQHF
TRBV14,TRBJ2-2,CASSQLSGTGELFF
TRBV10-3,TRBJ2-7,CAISPTSAESYEQYF
TRBV28,TRBJ2-5,CASSPLGLAGGGETQYF
TRBV11-2,TRBJ1-3,CAGSLTYAGGAFHTIYF
TRBV4-2,TRBJ2-2,CVSSLRSKTGELLF
TRBV4-1,TRBJ2-1,CASSQDPSGPYNEQFF
TRBV6-5,TRBJ1-5,CASSLMGVSASPQHF
TRBV29-1,TRBJ2-3,CSVNPVASTDTQYF
TRBV7-9,TRBJ1-1,CASSSPTGVGTEAFF
TRBV6-1,TRBJ1-5,CAATGFYTNQPQHF
TRBV29-1,TRBJ2-3,CSVPDRGFTDTQYF
TRBV14,TRBJ2-7,CASSQADGSIYEQYF
TRBV10-2,TRBJ2-7,CASSGPGQRNFPYEQYF
TRBV12-3/TRBV12-4,TRBJ1-2,CASGSGVGYGYTF
TRBV6-6,TRBJ2-7,CASSLPVAGSDEQYF
TRBV12-3/TRBV12-4,TRBJ2-5,CTSSLILTGGGLGKETQYF
TRBV11-2,TRBJ2-7,CAGSTGGYEQYF
TRBV6-1,TRBJ2-1,CARRAGTNSNNEQFF
TRBV12-3/TRBV12-4,TRBJ2-1,CASIQRREANDQFF
TRBV12-3/TRBV12-4,TRBJ2-1,CASSRRKYIEQFF
TRBV2,TRBJ2-1,CASSNERHNEQFF
TRBV6-1,TRBJ2-7,CASGQDRASEQYF
TRBV11-2,TRBJ1-2,CASSFKDRNHAYTF
TRBV12-3/TRBV12-4,TRBJ1-1,CASRTNRELLTEAFF
TRBV4-2,TRBJ2-3,CASSQGDIGNWDTDTQYF
TRBV11-2,TRBJ2-1,CDSSRDRGHEQFF
TRBV2,TRBJ2-2,CASREDRTNTGELFF
TRBV6-6,TRBJ1-5,CTSSQQATGNQPQHF
TRBV11-2,TRBJ2-3,CASSAFFPTDTQYF
TRBV5-5,TRBJ1-5,CASSRLGGIGNEPKHF
TRBV5-4,TRBJ2-3,CASSLGEGLPDTQYF
TRBV18,TRBJ1-5,CASSPQNNQPQHF
TRBV11-2,TRBJ1-1,CASILACRGTGTEAFF
TRBV12-5,TRBJ2-2,CASGLSGNTGELFF